These 21 T cell receptor beta chains share one sample of origin, sequenced in a study of shared clonotypes between healthy human individuals. CD45RO-negative CD8 cells positively selected for CCR7 made up the naive population, which excluded terminally differentiated effector memory CD45RA+ cells. Only in-frame clones appear in the TCRdb table, and some are missing; sequencing was by immunoSEQ multiplex PCR. The table includes roughly 2,000,000 clones, just under 95% detected once. Sequenced sample: naive CD8+ T cells sorted from blood. The receptors stem from a man aged 18 to 35 in good health.

In the case of this clone: The germline gene is not matched at one end of the junction; a read error may be the cause. The chain joins TRBV4-1 to TRBJ2-3; D not resolved. Germline-derived CDR1 and CDR2 are MGHRA and YSYEKL. The CDR3 covers 14 residues. The CDR3 here is CASNLDPGTNTQYF. The DNA for the CDR3 is TGCGCCAGCAATTTAGATCCGGGCACAAATACGCAGTATTTT.

The chain recombines TRBV6-6 with TRBJ2-7; D uncertain. The CDR3 runs 13 residues. The ends were cut back, 2 bases at V and 2 bases at J, with 7 bases in the middle. CDR1 and CDR2 (germline): MNHNY, SVGAGI (reference sequence). The CDR3: CASSYGMAYEQYF. CDR3 nucleotide sequence: TGTGCCAGCAGTTACGGGATGGCCTACGAGCAGTACTTC.

The chain is built from TRBV27 and TRBJ2-1, with D possibly being TRBD1 (6 bases). Germline values: CDR1 MNHEY, CDR2 SMNVEV (reference sequence). Trimming shortened V by 0 bases and J by 10 bases, and 10 bases separated the two germline ends. The CDR3 length is 13 residues. The DNA for the CDR3 is TGTGCCAGCAGTTTATCCGGTACAGGGGAGCAGTTCTTC. Amino acid sequence: CASSLSGTGEQFF.

For this clone: This CDR3 is also generated by other DNA sequences in the sample. This rearrangement joins TRBV27 to TRBJ2-1, with 14 bases lining up with TRBD2. The V gene's germline CDR1 is MNHEY and CDR2 SMNVEV (reference sequence). This CDR3 comprises 15 residues. Trimming at V came to 4 bases and at J to 5 bases, leaving 1 base not matched to a gene. In nucleotides, the CDR3 is TGTGCCAGCAGTTCGGGACTAGCGGGGGACAATGAGCAGTTCTTC. Its translation: CASSSGLAGDNEQFF.

The genes are TRBV27 and TRBJ1-1, with D tentatively TRBD1 (6 bases). V lost 8 bases to trimming and J lost 1 base, with 14 bases between them. Germline-derived CDR1 and CDR2 are MNHEY and SMNVEV (reference sequence). This CDR3 region has 14 residues. CDR3 nucleotide sequence: TGTGCCAGCTCCATCGGGGGGGCGAACACTGAAGCTTTCTTT. Its protein is CASSIGGANTEAFF.

Of note for this clone: The same CDR3 can be traced to other DNA sequences in this sample. The V gene is TRBV30, the J gene TRBJ1-4; the D is unclear. In germline, CDR1 is GTSNPN, CDR2 SVGIG (reference sequence). CDR3 length: 12 amino acids. V was pared by 1 base and J by 6 bases, with 6 bases between. The CDR3 sequence: CAWSGDDEKLFF. For the CDR3, the DNA is TGTGCCTGGAGTGGAGACGATGAAAAACTGTTTTTT.

This clone was detected only once. The chain is built from TRBV30 and TRBJ2-7; D unresolved. The CDR3 is made up of 8 amino acids. Germline CDR1 reads GTSNPN; CDR2 reads SVGIG (reference sequence). The CDR3: CGPYEQYF. As DNA, the CDR3 is TGTGGCCCCTACGAGCAGTACTTC. Full variable domain (missing parts from reference TRBV30 and TRBJ2-7): SQTIHQWPATLVQPVGSPLSLECTVEGTSNPNLYWYRQAAGRGLQLLFYSVGIGQISSEVPQNLSASRPQDRQFILSSKKLLLSDSGFYLCGPYEQYFGPGTRLTVT.

The chain recombines TRBV29-1 with TRBJ1-1; D gene ambiguous. Deletions cut 6 bases from V and 0 bases from J, with 8 bases between. The CDR3 spans 12 residues. Per germline, CDR1 SQVTM and CDR2 ANQGSEA. Written as DNA, the CDR3 is TGCAGCGTCAGAATTATGAACACTGAAGCTTTCTTT. Its protein product is CSVRIMNTEAFF.

The chain is built from TRBV4-1 and TRBJ2-4; D may be TRBD1 (7 bases). Germline V gene sequence: CDR1 MGHRA, CDR2 YSYEKL. V was trimmed by 1 base and J by 1 base, leaving 11 bases between them. The CDR3 sequence is 16 residues long. The CDR3 nucleotides are TGCGCCAGCAGCCAAGGGGCAGGGGGGGCCAAAAACATTCAGTACTTC. Translated: CASSQGAGGAKNIQYF.

The rearrangement uses TRBV7-9 and TRBJ2-7, with 7 bases fitting TRBD1. The CDR3 has 14 amino acids. Germline-derived CDR1 and CDR2 are SEHNR and FQNEAQ (reference sequence). The ends lost 3 bases at V and 6 bases at J; junction bases unmatched: 8. The CDR3 coding sequence is TGTGCCAGCAGCTTTCCCGGGACAGAAGGCGAGCAGTACTTC. It codes for CASSFPGTEGEQYF. The whole variable domain, filled in from reference TRBV7-9 and TRBJ2-7, reads DTGVSQNPRHKITKRGQNVTFRCDPISEHNRLYWYRQTLGQGPEFLTYFQNEAQLEKSRLLSDRFSAERPKGSFSTLEIQRTEQGDSAMYLCASSFPGTEGEQYFGPGTRLTVT.

The chain recombines TRBV9 with TRBJ1-6, with a possible D match to TRBD1 (5 bases). CDR1 is SGDLS and CDR2 is YYNGEE in the germline V gene. Trimming took off 7 bases at V and 10 bases at J, with 12 bases between the two ends. CDR3 length equals 12 residues. This CDR3 reads CASRGADSPLHF. The CDR3 coding sequence is TGTGCCAGCCGCGGGGCGGACTCACCCCTCCACTTT.

The rearrangement uses TRBV7-8 and TRBJ2-7, with TRBD1 identical over 10 bases. The germline V gene encodes CDR1 SGHVS and CDR2 FQNEAQ. The length of the CDR3 is 15 residues. V shed 6 bases, J shed 6 bases, and the junction held 11 bases outside the gene matches. The CDR3 nucleotides are TGTGCCAGCAGTCCTTTTGAAGACAGGGGGCCCGAGCAGTACTTC. This sequence encodes CASSPFEDRGPEQYF. Drawing the rest from reference TRBV7-8 and TRBJ2-7, the complete variable domain is GAGVSQSPRYKVAKRGQDVALRCDPISGHVSLFWYQQALGQGPEFLTYFQNEAQLDKSGLPSDRFFAERPEGSVSTLKIQRTQQEDSAVYLCASSPFEDRGPEQYFGPGTRLTVT.

The rearrangement joins TRBV4-3 to TRBJ2-7, with TRBD1 matching 7 bases. This CDR3 is built from 15 residues. J lost 4 bases, V lost 0 bases, and 6 bases had no gene match. CDR1 and CDR2 (germline): LGHNA, YSLEER. The CDR3 loop reads CASSQERGGWYEQYF. The DNA for the CDR3 is TGCGCCAGCAGCCAAGAGCGAGGGGGCTGGTACGAGCAGTACTTC.

The chain recombines TRBV4-1 with TRBJ1-2, with D unresolved. Germline lookup yields CDR1 MGHRA and CDR2 YSYEKL. The CDR3 spans 13 residues. V gave up 4 bases and J gave up 4 bases, with 10 bases separating them. The chain's CDR3 is CASSPDRSYGYTF. The CDR3, as DNA: TGCGCCAGCAGCCCGGACCGAAGCTATGGCTACACCTTC.

The genes are TRBV6-5 and TRBJ2-3, with D possibly being TRBD2 (5 bases). The V end was cut by 7 bases, the J end by 0 bases, with 8 bases between. Germline V gene data show CDR1 as MNHEY and CDR2 as SVGAGI. The CDR3 runs 13 residues. CDR3 region: CASTAGSTDTQYF. The CDR3 DNA sequence: TGTGCCAGCACCGCGGGCAGCACAGATACGCAGTATTTT.

In its sample, this clone was seen once. The genes are TRBV27 and TRBJ2-7; D may match TRBD1 or TRBD2 (5 bases each). The CDR3 length is 13 residues. The germline V and J ends were trimmed by 8 bases and 2 bases, with 13 bases remaining between them. The germline gives CDR1 MNHEY, CDR2 SMNVEV (reference sequence). Here the CDR3 reads CASGGRGAYEQYF. CDR3 DNA: TGTGCCAGCGGGGGACGGGGAGCCTACGAGCAGTACTTC.

This clone has more than one count but fewer than ten. Other DNA sequences within the sample encode an identical CDR3. The J gene is TRBJ1-4, the V gene TRBV6-5; possibly TRBD1 for D (6 bases). V was cut by 2 bases and J by 5 bases, with 9 bases left in between. The germline V gene encodes CDR1 MNHEY and CDR2 SVGAGI. This CDR3 comprises 14 residues. The CDR3 region is CASSYGQGNEKLFF. CDR3 nucleotides: TGTGCCAGCAGTTACGGGCAGGGGAATGAAAAACTGTTTTTT.

The gene calls are TRBV11-2 and TRBJ2-5; perhaps TRBD2 as D (6 bases). This CDR3 has 17 residues. The V gene's germline CDR1 is SGHAT and CDR2 FQNNGV. Trimming took 5 bases from V and 2 from J, leaving 21 bases between them. CDR3 loop: CASSDRWGVGGQETQYF. CDR3 coding DNA: TGTGCCAGCAGCGACCGCTGGGGGGTTGGGGGGCAAGAGACCCAGTACTTC.

This sequence joins TRBV5-4 and TRBJ2-7; a weak D match, TRBD1 (6 bases). V was trimmed by 0 bases and J by 2 bases, leaving 12 bases between them. From germline, CDR1 is SGHNT and CDR2 YYREEE (reference sequence). The CDR3 is 15 amino acids. For the CDR3, the DNA is TGTGCCAGCAGCTTGGACCCGACAGGAGCCTACGAGCAGTACTTC. This sequence encodes CASSLDPTGAYEQYF.

The chain carries TRBV9 and TRBJ2-7, with D unresolved. CDR1 and CDR2 from the germline V gene are SGDLS and YYNGEE. V was trimmed by 0 bases and J by 6 bases, leaving 7 bases between them. This CDR3 comprises 12 residues. CDR3 residues: CASSVATGEQYF. The CDR3 coding sequence is TGTGCCAGCAGCGTAGCTACTGGCGAGCAGTACTTC.

The chain has TRBV9 and TRBJ2-5, with D perhaps matching TRBD2 (6 bases). This CDR3 is 14 amino acids long. Looked up from germline, CDR1 is SGDLS and CDR2 is YYNGEE. V dropped 0 bases and J dropped 2 bases, with 8 bases sitting between them. CDR3 nucleotide sequence: TGTGCCAGCAGCGTAGCCCGGGGGCAAGAGACCCAGTACTTC. As protein: CASSVARGQETQYF.